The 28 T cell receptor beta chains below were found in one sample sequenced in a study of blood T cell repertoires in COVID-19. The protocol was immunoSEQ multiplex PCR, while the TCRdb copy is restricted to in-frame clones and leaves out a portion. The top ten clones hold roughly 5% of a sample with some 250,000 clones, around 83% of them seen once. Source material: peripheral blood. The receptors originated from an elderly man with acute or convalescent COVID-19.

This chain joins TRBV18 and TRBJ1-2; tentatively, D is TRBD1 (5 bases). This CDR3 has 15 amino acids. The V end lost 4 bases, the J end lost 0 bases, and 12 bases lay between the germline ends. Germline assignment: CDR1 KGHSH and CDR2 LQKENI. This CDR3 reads CASSLGHLANYGYTF. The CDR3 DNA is TGTGCCAGCTCACTCGGACACCTAGCTAACTATGGCTACACCTTC.

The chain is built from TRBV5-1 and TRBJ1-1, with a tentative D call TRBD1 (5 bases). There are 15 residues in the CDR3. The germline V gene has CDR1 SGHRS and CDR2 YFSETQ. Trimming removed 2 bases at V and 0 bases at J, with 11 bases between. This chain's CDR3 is CASSFSPGMNTEAFF. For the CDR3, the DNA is TGCGCCAGCAGCTTTTCCCCAGGGATGAACACTGAAGCTTTCTTT.

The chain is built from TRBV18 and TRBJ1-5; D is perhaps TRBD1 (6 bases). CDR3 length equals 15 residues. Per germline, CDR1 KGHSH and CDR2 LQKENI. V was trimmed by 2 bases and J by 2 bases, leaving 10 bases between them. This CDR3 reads CASSPWGPGNQPQHF. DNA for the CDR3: TGTGCCAGCTCACCATGGGGGCCGGGCAATCAGCCCCAGCATTTT. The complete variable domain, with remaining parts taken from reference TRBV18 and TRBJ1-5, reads NAGVMQNPRHLVRRRGQEARLRCSPMKGHSHVYWYRQLPEEGLKFMVYLQKENIIDESGMPKERFSAEFPKEGPSILRIQQVVRGDSAAYFCASSPWGPGNQPQHFGDGTRLSIL.

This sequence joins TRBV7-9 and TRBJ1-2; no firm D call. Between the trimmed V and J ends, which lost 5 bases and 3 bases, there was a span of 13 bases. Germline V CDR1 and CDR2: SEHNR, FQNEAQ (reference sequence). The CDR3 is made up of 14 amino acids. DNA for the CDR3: TGTGCCAGCAGCCGCGCCGCACTCGACTATGGCTACACCTTC. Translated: CASSRAALDYGYTF.

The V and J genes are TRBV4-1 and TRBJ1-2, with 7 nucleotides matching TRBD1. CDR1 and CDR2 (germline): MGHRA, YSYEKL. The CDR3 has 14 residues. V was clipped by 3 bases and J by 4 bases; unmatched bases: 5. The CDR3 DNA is TGCGCCAGCAGCCAGGGACAGCGTAGCTATGGCTACACCTTC. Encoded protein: CASSQGQRSYGYTF.

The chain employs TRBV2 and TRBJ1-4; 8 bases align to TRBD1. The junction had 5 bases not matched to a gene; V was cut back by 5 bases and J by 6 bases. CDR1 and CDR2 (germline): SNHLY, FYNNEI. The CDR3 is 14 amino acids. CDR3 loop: CASSSRGQDEKLFF. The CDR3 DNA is TGTGCCAGCAGTTCCAGGGGGCAGGATGAAAAACTGTTTTTT.

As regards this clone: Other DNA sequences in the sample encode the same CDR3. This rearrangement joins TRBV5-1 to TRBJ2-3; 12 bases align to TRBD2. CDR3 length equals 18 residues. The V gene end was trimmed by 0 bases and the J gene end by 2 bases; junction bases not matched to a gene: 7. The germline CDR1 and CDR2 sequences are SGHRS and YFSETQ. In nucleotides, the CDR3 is TGCGCCAGCAGCTTGGCCCGGACTAGCGGGGAGATCACAGATACGCAGTATTTT. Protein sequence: CASSLARTSGEITDTQYF.

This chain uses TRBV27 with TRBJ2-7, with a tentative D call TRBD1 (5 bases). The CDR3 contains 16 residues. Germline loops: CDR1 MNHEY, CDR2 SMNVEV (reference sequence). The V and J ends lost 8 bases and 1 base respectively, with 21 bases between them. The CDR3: CASGGRRGQASYEQYF. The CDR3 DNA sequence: TGTGCCAGCGGCGGAAGAAGGGGCCAGGCATCCTACGAGCAGTACTTC.

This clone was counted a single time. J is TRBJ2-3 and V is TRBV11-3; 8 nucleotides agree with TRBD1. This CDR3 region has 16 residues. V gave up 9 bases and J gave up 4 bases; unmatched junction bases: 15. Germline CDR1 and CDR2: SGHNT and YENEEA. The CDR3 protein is CARWVATGVPPDTQYF. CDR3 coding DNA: TGTGCCAGATGGGTCGCGACAGGGGTCCCCCCAGATACGCAGTATTTT.

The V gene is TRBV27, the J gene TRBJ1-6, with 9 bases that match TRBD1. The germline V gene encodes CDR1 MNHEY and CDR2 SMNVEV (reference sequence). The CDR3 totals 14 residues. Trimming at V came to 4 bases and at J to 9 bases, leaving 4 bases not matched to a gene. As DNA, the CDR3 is TGTGCCAGCAGTTCCCCGACAGGGGGTTCACCCCTCCACTTT. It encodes CASSSPTGGSPLHF.

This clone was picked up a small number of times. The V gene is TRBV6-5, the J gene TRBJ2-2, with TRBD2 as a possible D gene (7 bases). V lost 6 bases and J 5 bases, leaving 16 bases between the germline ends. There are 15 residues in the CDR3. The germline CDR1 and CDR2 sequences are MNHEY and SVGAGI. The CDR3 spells CASSAKGEGTGELFF. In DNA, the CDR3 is TGTGCCAGCAGCGCAAAGGGGGAGGGGACCGGGGAGCTGTTTTTT.

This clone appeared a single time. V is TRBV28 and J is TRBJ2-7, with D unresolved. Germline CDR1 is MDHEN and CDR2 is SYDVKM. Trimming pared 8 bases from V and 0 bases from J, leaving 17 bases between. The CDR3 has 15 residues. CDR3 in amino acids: CASRSTIASSYEQYF. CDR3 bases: TGTGCCAGCCGATCAACGATAGCTAGCTCCTACGAGCAGTACTTC.

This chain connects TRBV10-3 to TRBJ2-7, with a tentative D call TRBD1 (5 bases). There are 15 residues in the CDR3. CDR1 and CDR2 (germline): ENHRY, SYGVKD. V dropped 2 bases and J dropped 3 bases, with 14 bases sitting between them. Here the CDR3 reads CAISEPGILLYEQYF. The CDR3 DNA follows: TGTGCCATCAGTGAGCCAGGGATCCTCCTCTACGAGCAGTACTTC.

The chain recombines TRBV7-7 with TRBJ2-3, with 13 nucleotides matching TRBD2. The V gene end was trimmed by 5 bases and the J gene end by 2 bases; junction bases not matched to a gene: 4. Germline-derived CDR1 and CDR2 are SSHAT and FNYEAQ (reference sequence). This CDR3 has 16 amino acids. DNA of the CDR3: TGTGCCAGCAGCCGGGGACTAGCGGGGATCACAGATACGCAGTATTTT. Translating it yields CASSRGLAGITDTQYF.

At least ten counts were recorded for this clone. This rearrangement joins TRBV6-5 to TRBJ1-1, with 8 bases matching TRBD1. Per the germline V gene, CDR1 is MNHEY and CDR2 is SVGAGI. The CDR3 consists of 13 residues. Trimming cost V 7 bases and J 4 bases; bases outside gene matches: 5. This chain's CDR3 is CASTGTGSTEAFF. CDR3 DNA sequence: TGTGCCAGCACCGGGACAGGAAGCACTGAAGCTTTCTTT.

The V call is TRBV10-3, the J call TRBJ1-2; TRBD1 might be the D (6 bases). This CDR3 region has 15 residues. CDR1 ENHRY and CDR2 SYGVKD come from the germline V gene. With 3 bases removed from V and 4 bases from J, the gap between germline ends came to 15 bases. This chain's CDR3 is CAISESGAATYGYTF. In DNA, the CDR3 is TGTGCCATCAGTGAATCAGGGGCAGCCACCTATGGCTACACCTTC.

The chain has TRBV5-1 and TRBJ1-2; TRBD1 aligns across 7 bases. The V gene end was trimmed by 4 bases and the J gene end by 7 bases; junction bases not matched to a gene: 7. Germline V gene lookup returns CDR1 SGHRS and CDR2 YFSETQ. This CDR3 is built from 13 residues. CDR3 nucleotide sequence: TGCGCCAGCAGCCGTACAGGGGATCGTGGCTACACCTTC. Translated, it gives CASSRTGDRGYTF.

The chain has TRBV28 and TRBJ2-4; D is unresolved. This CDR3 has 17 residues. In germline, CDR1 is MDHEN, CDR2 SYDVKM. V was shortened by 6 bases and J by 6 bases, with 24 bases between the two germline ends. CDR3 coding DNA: TGTGCCAGCAGCCCAAACGACGGAGATAGATTAGCAAACATTCAGTACTTC. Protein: CASSPNDGDRLANIQYF.

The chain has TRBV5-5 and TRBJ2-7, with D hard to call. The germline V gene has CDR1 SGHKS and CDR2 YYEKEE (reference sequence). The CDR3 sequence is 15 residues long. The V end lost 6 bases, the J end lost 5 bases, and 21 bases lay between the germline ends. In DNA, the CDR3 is TGTGCCAGCACCCCCCCTCCCAGGTTTTTCGACGAGCAGTACTTC. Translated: CASTPPPRFFDEQYF.

In DNA, the CDR3 is TGTGCCAGCAGTTTTGGACAGGCACCCTACGAGCAGTACTTC. Translation gives CASSFGQAPYEQYF. J is TRBJ2-7 and V is TRBV28; 7 bases match TRBD1. The CDR3 runs 14 residues. Germline V gives CDR1 MDHEN, CDR2 SYDVKM. V lost 3 bases and J lost 2; bases outside the gene matches: 4.

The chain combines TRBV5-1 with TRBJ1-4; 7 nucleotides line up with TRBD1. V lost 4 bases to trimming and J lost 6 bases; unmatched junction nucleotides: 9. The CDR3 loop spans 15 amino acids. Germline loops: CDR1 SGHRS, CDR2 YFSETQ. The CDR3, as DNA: TGCGCCAGCAGCCTACCAGGGGGACGTGATGAAAAACTGTTTTTT. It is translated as CASSLPGGRDEKLFF.

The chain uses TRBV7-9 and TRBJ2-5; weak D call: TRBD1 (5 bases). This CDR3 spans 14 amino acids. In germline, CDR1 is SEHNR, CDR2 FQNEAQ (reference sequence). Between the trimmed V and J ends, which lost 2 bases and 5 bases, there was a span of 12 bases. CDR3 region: CASSLSAGFETQYF. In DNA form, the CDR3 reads TGTGCCAGCAGCTTAAGTGCAGGGTTTGAGACCCAGTACTTC.

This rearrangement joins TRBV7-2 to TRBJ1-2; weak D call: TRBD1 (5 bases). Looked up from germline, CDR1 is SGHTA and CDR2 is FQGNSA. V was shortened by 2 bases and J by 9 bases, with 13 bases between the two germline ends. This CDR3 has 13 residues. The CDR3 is CASSLPAPGSYTF. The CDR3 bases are TGTGCCAGCAGCTTACCGGCACCAGGGAGCTACACCTTC. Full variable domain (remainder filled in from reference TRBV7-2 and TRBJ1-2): GAGVSQSPSNKVTEKGKDVELRCDPISGHTALYWYRQSLGQGLEFLIYFQGNSAPDKSGLPSDRFSAERTGGSVSTLTIQRTQQEDSAVYLCASSLPAPGSYTFGSGTRLTVV.

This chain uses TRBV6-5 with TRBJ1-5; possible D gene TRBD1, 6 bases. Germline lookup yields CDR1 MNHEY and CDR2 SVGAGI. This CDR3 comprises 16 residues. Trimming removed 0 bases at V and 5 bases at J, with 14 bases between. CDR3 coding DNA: TGTGCCAGCAGTTACTCGAGGCCAGGGGCACATCAGCCCCAGCATTTT. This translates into CASSYSRPGAHQPQHF.

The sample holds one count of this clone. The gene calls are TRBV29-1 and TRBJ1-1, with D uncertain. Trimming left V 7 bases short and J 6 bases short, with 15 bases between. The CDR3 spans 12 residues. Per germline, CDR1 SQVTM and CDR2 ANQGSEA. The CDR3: CSAARSGAEAFF. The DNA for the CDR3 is TGCAGCGCAGCCCGTTCGGGTGCTGAAGCTTTCTTT.

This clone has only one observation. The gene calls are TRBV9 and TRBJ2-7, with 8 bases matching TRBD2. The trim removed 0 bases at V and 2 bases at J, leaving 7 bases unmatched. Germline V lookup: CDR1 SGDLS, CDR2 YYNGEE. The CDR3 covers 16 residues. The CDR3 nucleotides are TGTGCCAGCAGCGTAGCAGGCAGCGGGAGCCCCTACGAGCAGTACTTC. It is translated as CASSVAGSGSPYEQYF. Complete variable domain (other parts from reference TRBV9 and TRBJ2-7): DSGVTQTPKHLITATGQRVTLRCSPRSGDLSVYWYQQSLDQGLQFLIQYYNGEERAKGNILERFSAQQFPDLHSELNLSSLELGDSALYFCASSVAGSGSPYEQYFGPGTRLTVT.

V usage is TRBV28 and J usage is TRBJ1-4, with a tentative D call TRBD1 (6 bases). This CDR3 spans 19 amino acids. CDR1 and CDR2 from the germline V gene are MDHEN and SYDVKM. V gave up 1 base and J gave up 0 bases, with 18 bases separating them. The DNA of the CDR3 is TGTGCCAGCAGTTTATTCACGGACAGAGACTCTCCAACTAATGAAAAACTGTTTTTT. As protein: CASSLFTDRDSPTNEKLFF.

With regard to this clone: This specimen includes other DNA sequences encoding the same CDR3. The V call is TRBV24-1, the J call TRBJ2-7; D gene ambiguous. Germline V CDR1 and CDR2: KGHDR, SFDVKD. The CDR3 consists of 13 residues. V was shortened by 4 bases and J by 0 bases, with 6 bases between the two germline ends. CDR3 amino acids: CATSDSYSYEQYF. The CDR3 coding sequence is TGTGCCACCAGTGACAGTTACTCCTACGAGCAGTACTTC.